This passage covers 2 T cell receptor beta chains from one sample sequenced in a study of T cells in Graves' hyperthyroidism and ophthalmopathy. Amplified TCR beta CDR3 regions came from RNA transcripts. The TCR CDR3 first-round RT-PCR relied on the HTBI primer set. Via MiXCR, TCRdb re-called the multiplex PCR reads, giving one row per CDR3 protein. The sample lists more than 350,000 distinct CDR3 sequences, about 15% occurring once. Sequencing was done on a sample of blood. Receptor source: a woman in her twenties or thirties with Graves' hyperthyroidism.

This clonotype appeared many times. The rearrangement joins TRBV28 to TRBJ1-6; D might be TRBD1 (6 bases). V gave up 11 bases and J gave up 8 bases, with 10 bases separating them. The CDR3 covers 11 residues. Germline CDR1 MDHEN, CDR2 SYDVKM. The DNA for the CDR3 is TGTGCCGGGGGGCCGGATTCACCCCTCCACTTT. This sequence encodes CAGGPDSPLHF.

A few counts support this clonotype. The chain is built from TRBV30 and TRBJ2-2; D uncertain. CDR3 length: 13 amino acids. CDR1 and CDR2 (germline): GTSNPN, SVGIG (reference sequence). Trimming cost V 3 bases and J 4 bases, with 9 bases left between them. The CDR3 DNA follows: TGTGCCTGGAGACCCAGAGGCACCGGGGAGCTGTTTTTT. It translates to CAWRPRGTGELFF.